The 9 T cell receptor beta chains reported below all come from one sample, sequenced in a study of T cells in Graves' hyperthyroidism and ophthalmopathy. Authors of the study amplified TCR beta CDR3 regions from RNA transcripts. HTBI primers drove first-round RT-PCR of the TCR CDR3. TCRdb redid the calling of the multiplex PCR reads with MiXCR, one entry per CDR3 protein. The sample gives approximately 400,000 distinct CDR3 sequences, roughly 12% of which show up once; less than 25% is in the top ten. Sequencing was performed on blood. These receptors came from a man aged 25-40 years with Graves' hyperthyroidism that later progressed to Graves' ophthalmopathy.

This clonotype showed up many times. J is TRBJ2-6 and V is TRBV7-8; 14 nucleotides match TRBD2. This CDR3 spans 23 amino acids. Germline CDR1 is SGHVS and CDR2 is FQNEAQ. The V segment lost 6 bases and the J segment 0 bases; nucleotides outside the gene matches: 19. The chain's CDR3 is CASSSPGLAGAFDASSGANVLTF. In DNA, the CDR3 is TGTGCCAGCAGTTCGCCGGGACTAGCGGGGGCCTTCGACGCTAGCTCTGGGGCCAACGTCCTGACTTTC.

In this sample, this clonotype turned up many times. This rearrangement joins TRBV28 to TRBJ1-4, with a weak D call TRBD1 (6 bases). The CDR3 consists of 16 residues. Between the trimmed V and J ends, which lost 2 bases and 7 bases, there was a span of 17 bases. The germline gives CDR1 MDHEN, CDR2 SYDVKM. Here the CDR3 reads CASSLRGTYRGEKLFF. DNA of the CDR3: TGTGCCAGCAGTTTACGGGGGACATATAGAGGTGAAAAACTGTTTTTT.

This clonotype appeared many times. The chain carries TRBV12-3 or TRBV12-4 and TRBJ2-5, with 12 nucleotides matching TRBD2. With 6 bases clipped from V and 2 bases from J, the junction kept 7 bases outside the gene matches. The CDR3 has 16 amino acids. CDR3 sequence (DNA): TGTGCCAGCAGCCACAGACTAGCGGGGGATCAAGAGACCCAGTACTTC. Its translation: CASSHRLAGDQETQYF.

This clonotype occurred a few times. CDR3 protein: CASRKDRGSYEQYF. The DNA of the CDR3 is TGTGCCAGTAGGAAGGACAGGGGGTCCTACGAGCAGTACTTC. The V and J genes are TRBV19 and TRBJ2-7; TRBD1 aligns across 10 bases. Trimming took 6 bases from V and 1 from J; bases not matched to a gene: 3. Germline V lookup: CDR1 LNHDA, CDR2 SQIVND (reference sequence). CDR3 length: 14 residues. Full variable domain (outside the CDR3, taken from reference TRBV19 and TRBJ2-7): DGGITQSPKYLFRKEGQNVTLSCEQNLNHDAMYWYRQDPGQGLRLIYYSQIVNDFQKGDIAEGYSVSREKKESFPLTVTSAQKNPTAFYLCASRKDRGSYEQYFGPGTRLTVT.

This clonotype was recorded at least ten times. The V gene is TRBV28, the J gene TRBJ1-5; 7 bases are a match to TRBD1. CDR3 length: 18 amino acids. V gave up 6 bases and J gave up 1 base; unmatched junction bases: 15. Germline V gene lookup returns CDR1 MDHEN and CDR2 SYDVKM. The CDR3: CASRSDRRSLYSNQPQHF. Here the CDR3 DNA reads TGTGCCAGCAGATCGGACAGGAGGTCATTGTACAGCAATCAGCCCCAGCATTTT.

The chain couples TRBV10-3 to TRBJ1-2; D is unclear. V lost 0 bases to trimming and J lost 3 bases, with 5 bases between them. The germline CDR1 and CDR2 sequences are ENHRY and SYGVKD. The CDR3 length is 13 residues. CDR3 protein: CAISESRDYGYTF. As DNA, the CDR3 is TGTGCCATCAGTGAGTCCCGGGACTATGGCTACACCTTC.

The J gene is TRBJ2-1, the V gene TRBV20-1; 8 nucleotides align to TRBD2. Germline loops: CDR1 DFQATT, CDR2 SNEGSKA (reference sequence). J gave up 3 bases and V 7 bases, and 5 bases lay outside the gene matches. CDR3 length: 13 residues. The CDR3 nucleotides are TGCAGTGTGACGGGGGGGCACTACAATGAGCAGTTCTTC. Translated, it gives CSVTGGHYNEQFF.

The J gene is TRBJ1-6, the V gene TRBV30, with D possibly TRBD1 on 5 matching bases. There are 14 residues in the CDR3. Between the trimmed V and J ends, which lost 4 bases and 10 bases, there was a span of 17 bases. Germline loops: CDR1 GTSNPN, CDR2 SVGIG (reference sequence). The CDR3 region is CAWTLVRGGSPLHF. The CDR3 region has the DNA TGTGCCTGGACCCTCGTGAGGGGTGGATCACCCCTCCACTTT.

V and J are TRBV4-1 and TRBJ2-2; tentative D call: TRBD1 (6 bases). V was shortened by 1 base and J by 5 bases, with 14 bases between the two germline ends. The CDR3 spans 16 residues. Germline CDR1 and CDR2: MGHRA and YSYEKL. The CDR3 sequence: CASSQGQAFRTGELFF. For the CDR3, the DNA is TGCGCCAGCAGCCAAGGACAGGCGTTTCGGACCGGGGAGCTGTTTTTT.